This passage covers 19 T cell receptor beta chains from one sample sequenced in a study of blood T cell repertoires in COVID-19. Produced via immunoSEQ multiplex PCR; TCRdb's table is partial and in-frame only. The sample lists about 150,000 clones; approximately 87% were seen once. Sequences were obtained from PBMCs or T cells enriched from blood (not recorded which). The receptors stem from a woman in her fifties or sixties who had recovered from COVID-19.

This chain uses TRBV5-1 with TRBJ1-1, with TRBD1 identical over 9 bases. This CDR3 comprises 15 residues. Germline V gene data show CDR1 as SGHRS and CDR2 as YFSETQ. After removal of 2 bases from V and 4 bases from J, the junction contained 6 bases not matched to a gene. The DNA for the CDR3 is TGCGCCAGCAGCTTTGACAGGGGGGCGGGCACTGAAGCTTTCTTT. Translated: CASSFDRGAGTEAFF.

The chain employs TRBV7-9 and TRBJ1-5; 10 bases are a match to TRBD1. The germline CDR1 and CDR2 sequences are SEHNR and FQNEAQ (reference sequence). The CDR3 totals 17 residues. V gave up 5 bases and J gave up 2 bases; unmatched junction bases: 9. The CDR3 spells CASSPLLGTGGNQPQHF. As DNA, the CDR3 is TGTGCCAGCAGCCCACTCCTAGGGACAGGGGGCAATCAGCCCCAGCATTTT. Drawing the rest from reference TRBV7-9 and TRBJ1-5, the complete variable domain is DTGVSQNPRHKITKRGQNVTFRCDPISEHNRLYWYRQTLGQGPEFLTYFQNEAQLEKSRLLSDRFSAERPKGSFSTLEIQRTEQGDSAMYLCASSPLLGTGGNQPQHFGDGTRLSIL.

The rearrangement links TRBV19 to TRBJ1-4; 7 bases are a match to TRBD1. Per germline, CDR1 LNHDA and CDR2 SQIVND (reference sequence). Germline trimming cut 5 bases from V and 3 bases from J; bases unmatched to any gene: 12. The CDR3 is 17 amino acids. CDR3: CASSPRGGGWSNEKLFF. CDR3 nucleotides: TGTGCCAGTAGTCCTCGCGGAGGGGGCTGGTCTAATGAAAAACTGTTTTTT. Looking up the rest from reference TRBV19 and TRBJ1-4 gives the full variable domain: DGGITQSPKYLFRKEGQNVTLSCEQNLNHDAMYWYRQDPGQGLRLIYYSQIVNDFQKGDIAEGYSVSREKKESFPLTVTSAQKNPTAFYLCASSPRGGGWSNEKLFFGSGTQLSVL.

The CDR3 region has the DNA TGTGCCACCAGCAGAGCCGGGGGGGCTCGAGTAAACATTCAGTACTTC. Its translation is CATSRAGGARVNIQYF. The chain uses TRBV15 and TRBJ2-4; 8 bases are a match to TRBD2. Per germline, CDR1 LNHNV and CDR2 YYDKDF (reference sequence). After removal of 1 base from V and 6 bases from J, the junction contained 8 bases not matched to a gene. CDR3 length equals 16 residues.

The chain employs TRBV3-1 (or the pseudogene TRBV3-2) and TRBJ1-6; D may be TRBD1 (6 bases). CDR1 and CDR2 from the germline V gene are LGHDT and YNNKEL (reference sequence). The CDR3 is made up of 16 amino acids. V was shortened by 1 base and J by 3 bases, with 10 bases between the two germline ends. In DNA form, the CDR3 reads TGTGCCAGCAGCCAAGTTACAGGGCTCTATAATTCACCCCTCCACTTT. This gives the protein CASSQVTGLYNSPLHF.

The rearrangement joins TRBV7-2 to TRBJ1-2; the match to TRBD1 covers 7 bases. Germline lookup yields CDR1 SGHTA and CDR2 FQGNSA. The CDR3 length is 15 residues. The J segment lost 7 bases and the V segment lost 4 bases, leaving 12 bases of the junction unmatched. This CDR3 reads CASSSQQGRSSGYTF. The DNA of the CDR3 is TGTGCCAGCAGCTCACAACAGGGGAGGTCTAGTGGCTACACCTTC.

The chain employs TRBV24-1 and TRBJ2-1; 8 nucleotides agree with TRBD2. CDR1 and CDR2 (germline): KGHDR, SFDVKD. The CDR3 loop spans 16 amino acids. V lost 5 bases to trimming and J lost 5 bases; unmatched junction nucleotides: 10. The CDR3 nucleotides are TGTGCCACCAGTGGGCCCCTCGCGGGGGGAAACAATGAGCAGTTCTTC. Translating gives CATSGPLAGGNNEQFF.

This clone was observed once. V is TRBV7-3 and J is TRBJ2-5; D is perhaps TRBD2 (7 bases). CDR3 length: 15 residues. Per the germline V gene, CDR1 is SGHTA and CDR2 is FQGTGA. V dropped 2 bases and J dropped 4 bases, with 14 bases sitting between them. The CDR3 DNA is TGTGCCAGCAGCTTAGCGGGGGCAAATGGAGAGACCCAGTACTTC. Its protein is CASSLAGANGETQYF. The variable domain in full, with the rest retrieved from reference TRBV7-3 and TRBJ2-5, is GAGVSQTPSNKVTEKGKYVELRCDPISGHTALYWYRQSLGQGPEFLIYFQGTGAADDSGLPNDRFFAVRPEGSVSTLKIQRTERGDSAVYLCASSLAGANGETQYFGPGTRLLVL.

This chain links TRBV28 with TRBJ1-1; 8 positions match TRBD1. The CDR3 has 14 residues. Germline-derived CDR1 and CDR2 are MDHEN and SYDVKM. V was clipped by 5 bases and J by 3 bases; unmatched bases: 5. For the CDR3, the DNA is TGTGCCAGCAGTGCAGGGGGCACGGACACTGAAGCTTTCTTT. Encoded protein: CASSAGGTDTEAFF.

This clone came up once. The chain combines TRBV4-2 with TRBJ2-3; D is unclear. V gave up 2 bases and J gave up 5 bases, with 17 bases separating them. The CDR3 runs to 16 residues. Germline V gives CDR1 LGHNA, CDR2 YNFKEQ. As DNA, the CDR3 is TGTGCCAGCAGCCAACAGTTAGCTACCCGCGGAGATACGCAGTATTTT. Translated, it gives CASSQQLATRGDTQYF.

V usage is TRBV18 and J usage is TRBJ1-2; D perhaps matches TRBD1 (6 bases). The CDR3 runs 16 residues. CDR1 is KGHSH, CDR2 LQKENI, per germline. The V end lost 3 bases, the J end lost 4 bases, and 18 bases lay between the germline ends. In nucleotides, the CDR3 is TGTGCCAGCTCACCTTTGATGATCGGGACAATCTATGGCTACACCTTC. This encodes CASSPLMIGTIYGYTF.

CDR3 in DNA: TGTGCCAGCAGCCTACAGTACAATCAGCCCCAGCATTTT. Protein: CASSLQYNQPQHF. This chain links TRBV7-2 with TRBJ1-5, with D hard to call. Trimming took off 5 bases at V and 3 bases at J, with 8 bases between the two ends. CDR1 and CDR2 from the germline V gene are SGHTA and FQGNSA. The CDR3 is made up of 13 amino acids.

The chain has TRBV7-2 and TRBJ2-1, with TRBD1 as a possible D gene (6 bases). The CDR3 length is 15 residues. The V end was cut by 5 bases, the J end by 6 bases, with 17 bases between. The germline gives CDR1 SGHTA, CDR2 FQGNSA. The CDR3 nucleotides read TGTGCCAGCAGCCCCCCGGACAGAAAACGCAATGAGCAGTTCTTC. Protein sequence: CASSPPDRKRNEQFF.

The gene calls are TRBV19 and TRBJ1-2; D possibly corresponds to TRBD1 (6 bases). With 6 bases removed from V and 3 bases from J, the gap between germline ends came to 11 bases. The CDR3 is 13 amino acids. In germline, CDR1 is LNHDA, CDR2 SQIVND (reference sequence). CDR3 amino acids: CASSRTADYGYTF. The DNA for the CDR3 is TGTGCCAGTAGCCGGACAGCCGACTATGGCTACACCTTC.

The V and J genes are TRBV6-2 or TRBV6-3 and TRBJ2-5; tentatively, D is TRBD1 (6 bases). Germline lookup yields CDR1 MNHEY and CDR2 SVGEGT. V was pared by 3 bases and J by 3 bases, with 14 bases between. The CDR3 consists of 15 residues. CDR3: CASSYTGSGKETQYF. The CDR3 DNA reads as TGTGCCAGCAGTTATACAGGGTCCGGAAAAGAGACCCAGTACTTC.

This chain links TRBV27 with TRBJ1-1, with a weak D call TRBD1 (6 bases). Germline loops: CDR1 MNHEY, CDR2 SMNVEV (reference sequence). The length of the CDR3 is 16 residues. The V end was cut by 4 bases, the J end by 5 bases, with 20 bases between. Here the CDR3 DNA reads TGTGCCAGCAGTTGGGGCAGGGGTATCGGGAGGACTGAAGCTTTCTTT. Protein: CASSWGRGIGRTEAFF.

This rearrangement joins TRBV19 to TRBJ1-1; D is uncertain. This CDR3 spans 13 amino acids. Trimming removed 7 bases at V and 0 bases at J, with 9 bases between. Germline V CDR1 and CDR2: LNHDA, SQIVND (reference sequence). CDR3 region: CASTLHMNTEAFF. As DNA, the CDR3 is TGTGCCAGTACACTGCATATGAACACTGAAGCTTTCTTT.

This clone has just a few counts. J is TRBJ2-3 and V is TRBV9, with D perhaps matching TRBD1 (6 bases). V shed 2 bases and J shed 2 bases, with 12 bases lying between them. This CDR3 contains 15 residues. The germline V gene has CDR1 SGDLS and CDR2 YYNGEE. DNA for the CDR3: TGTGCCAGCAGCGTTGGGGGCTATTCCACAGATACGCAGTATTTT. It specifies CASSVGGYSTDTQYF.

The sample holds one count of this clone. CDR3 sequence: CASSFPRQGAYEQYF. Written as DNA, the CDR3 is TGTGCCAGCAGCTTTCCGAGACAGGGAGCCTACGAGCAGTACTTC. The chain carries TRBV11-2 and TRBJ2-7; 7 nucleotides line up with TRBD1. Trimming took 3 bases from V and 2 from J; bases not matched to a gene: 7. Germline CDR1 reads SGHAT; CDR2 reads FQNNGV. The CDR3 contains 15 residues.